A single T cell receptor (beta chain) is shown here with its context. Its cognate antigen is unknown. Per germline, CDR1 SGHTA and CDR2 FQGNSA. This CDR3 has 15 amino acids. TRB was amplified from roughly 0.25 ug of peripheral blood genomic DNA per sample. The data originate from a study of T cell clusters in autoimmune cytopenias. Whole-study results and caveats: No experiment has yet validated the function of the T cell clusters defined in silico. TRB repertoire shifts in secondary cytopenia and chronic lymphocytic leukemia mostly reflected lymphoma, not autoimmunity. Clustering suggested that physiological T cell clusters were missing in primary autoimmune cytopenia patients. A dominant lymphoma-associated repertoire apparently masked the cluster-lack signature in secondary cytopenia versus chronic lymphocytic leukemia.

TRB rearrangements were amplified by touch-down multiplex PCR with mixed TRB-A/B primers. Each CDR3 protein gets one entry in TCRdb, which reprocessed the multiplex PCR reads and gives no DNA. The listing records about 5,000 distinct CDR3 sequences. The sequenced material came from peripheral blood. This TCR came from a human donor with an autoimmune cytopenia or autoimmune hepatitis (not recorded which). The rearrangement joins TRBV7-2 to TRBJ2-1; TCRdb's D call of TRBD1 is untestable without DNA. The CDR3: CASSPRGAPYNEQFF.